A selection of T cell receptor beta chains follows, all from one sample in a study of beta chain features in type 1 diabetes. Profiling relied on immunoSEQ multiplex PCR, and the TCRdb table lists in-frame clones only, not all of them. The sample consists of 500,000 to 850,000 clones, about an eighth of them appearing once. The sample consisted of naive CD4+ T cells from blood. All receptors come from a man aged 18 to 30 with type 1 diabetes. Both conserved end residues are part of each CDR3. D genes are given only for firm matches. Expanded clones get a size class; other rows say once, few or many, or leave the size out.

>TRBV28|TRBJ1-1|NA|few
CASSRPDGIEAFF
TGTGCCAGCAGTCGCCCGGACGGGATAGAAGCTTTCTTT
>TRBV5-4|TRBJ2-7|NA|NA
CASSPGTPRLSSYEQYF
TGTGCCAGCAGCCCGGGCACGCCCAGACTCAGCTCCTACGAGCAGTACTTC
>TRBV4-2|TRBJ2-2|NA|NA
CASSQDVGKTGELFF
TGTGCCAGCAGCCAAGATGTGGGAAAAACCGGGGAGCTGTTTTTT
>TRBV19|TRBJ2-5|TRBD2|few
CASSFTGLAGTETQYF
TGTGCCAGTAGTTTCACCGGACTAGCGGGAACTGAGACCCAGTACTTC
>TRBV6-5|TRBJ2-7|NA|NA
CASSFCMKEEVYEQYF
TGTGCCAGCAGTTTTTGCATGAAAGAGGAGGTTTACGAGCAGTACTTC
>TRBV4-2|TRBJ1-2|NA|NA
CASSREVGGGNYGYTF
TGTGCCAGCAGCCGAGAGGTGGGCGGGGGTAACTATGGCTACACCTTC
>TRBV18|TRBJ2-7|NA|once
CASSLSGPPVQQYF
TGTGCCAGCTCGCTGTCCGGGCCTCCCGTACAGCAGTACTTC
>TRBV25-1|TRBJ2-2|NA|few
CASSPTGTGELFF
TGTGCCAGCTCTCCGACTGGAACCGGGGAGCTGTTTTTT
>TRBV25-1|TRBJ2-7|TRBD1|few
CASSQEGQGASSEQYF
TGTGCCAGCAGTCAAGAGGGACAGGGGGCCTCTAGCGAGCAGTACTTC
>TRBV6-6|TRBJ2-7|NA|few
CASSWNRVNEQYF
TGTGCCAGCAGTTGGAACAGGGTCAACGAGCAGTACTTC
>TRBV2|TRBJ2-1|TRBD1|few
CASSGTGSSYNEQFF
TGTGCCAGCAGTGGGACAGGGAGCTCCTACAATGAGCAGTTCTTC
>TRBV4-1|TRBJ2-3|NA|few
CASSQDGLGRSDTQYF
TGCGCCAGCAGCCAAGATGGGCTAGGAAGGTCAGATACGCAGTATTTT
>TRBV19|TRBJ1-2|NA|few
CASSLPLYGYTF
TGTGCCAGTAGTCTACCCCTCTATGGCTACACCTTC
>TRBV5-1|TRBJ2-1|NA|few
CASSPGGGYNEQFF
TGCGCCAGCAGCCCCGGGGGAGGCTACAATGAGCAGTTCTTC
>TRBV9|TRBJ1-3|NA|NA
CASSVGGGGNTIYF
TGTGCCAGCAGCGTAGGAGGAGGTGGAAACACCATATATTTT
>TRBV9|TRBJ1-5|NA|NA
CASSVEGGRPQHF
TGTGCCAGCAGCGTAGAGGGAGGTAGGCCCCAGCATTTT
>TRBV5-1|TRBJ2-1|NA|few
CASSLVMSGAYNEQFF
TGCGCCAGCAGCTTGGTTATGAGCGGAGCCTACAATGAGCAGTTCTTC
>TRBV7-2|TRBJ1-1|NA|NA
CASRGGRQNTEAFF
TGTGCCAGCAGGGGGGGCAGACAGAACACTGAAGCTTTCTTT
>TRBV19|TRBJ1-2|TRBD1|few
CASRYDRARAGYTF
TGTGCCAGTCGCTACGACAGGGCGAGGGCTGGCTACACCTTC
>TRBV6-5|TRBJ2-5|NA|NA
CASIPPGGETQYF
TGTGCCAGCATTCCCCCTGGGGGGGAGACCCAGTACTTC
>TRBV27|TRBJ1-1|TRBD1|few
CASRESGTGLRDTEAFF
TGTGCCAGCAGGGAATCCGGGACAGGCCTCCGGGACACTGAAGCTTTCTTT
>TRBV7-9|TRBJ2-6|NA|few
CASSLFGSRAGANVLTF
TGTGCCAGCAGCTTATTTGGGTCAAGGGCTGGGGCCAACGTCCTGACTTTC
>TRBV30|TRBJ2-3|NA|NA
CAWSVGGNMQYF
TGTGCCTGGAGTGTAGGGGGAAATATGCAGTATTTT
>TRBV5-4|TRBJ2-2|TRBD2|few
CASSQRETGELFF
TGTGCCAGCAGTCAGCGGGAGACCGGGGAGCTGTTTTTT
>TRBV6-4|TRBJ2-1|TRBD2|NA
CASSDSWVAGVGEQFF
TGTGCCAGCAGTGACTCCTGGGTAGCGGGAGTAGGTGAGCAGTTCTTC
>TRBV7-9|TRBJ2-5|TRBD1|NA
CASSLGATGIRQETQYF
TGTGCCAGCAGCTTAGGCGCGACAGGGATCCGCCAAGAGACCCAGTACTTC
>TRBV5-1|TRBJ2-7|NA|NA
CASSLYSGRGWEQYF
TGCGCCAGCAGCTTATACAGCGGAAGAGGATGGGAGCAGTACTTC
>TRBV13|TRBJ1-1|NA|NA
CASSTLGRGGTEAFF
TGTGCCAGCAGCACCCTGGGCAGGGGCGGCACTGAAGCTTTCTTT
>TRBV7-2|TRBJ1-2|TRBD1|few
CASSPGGINYGYTF
TGTGCCAGCAGCCCAGGGGGGATTAACTATGGCTACACCTTC
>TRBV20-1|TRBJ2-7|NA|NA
CSAARGYEQYF
TGCAGTGCCGCGAGGGGGTACGAGCAGTACTTC
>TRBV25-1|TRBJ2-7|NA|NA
CASSGRAPGLRSSYEQYF
TGTGCCAGCAGTGGACGTGCCCCAGGACTAAGGAGCTCCTACGAGCAGTACTTC
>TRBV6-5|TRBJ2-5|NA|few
CASSSWDAQIETQYF
TGTGCCAGCAGCTCCTGGGACGCGCAGATCGAGACCCAGTACTTC
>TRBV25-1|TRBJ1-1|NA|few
CASSNSLGPSNTEAFF
TGTGCCAGCAGCAACAGTCTCGGGCCTTCAAACACTGAAGCTTTCTTT
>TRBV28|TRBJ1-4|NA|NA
CASSLDSRGNEKLFF
TGTGCCAGCAGTCTAGACTCCCGAGGAAACGAAAAACTGTTTTTT
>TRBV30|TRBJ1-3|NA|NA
CAWSAGNTIYF
TGTGCCTGGAGCGCCGGAAACACCATATATTTT
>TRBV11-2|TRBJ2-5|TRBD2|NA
CASFGLTSGETQYF
TGTGCCAGCTTTGGGTTGACTAGCGGTGAGACCCAGTACTTC
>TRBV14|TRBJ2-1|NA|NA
CASGGPSYNEQFF
TGTGCCAGCGGGGGGCCCTCCTACAATGAGCAGTTCTTC
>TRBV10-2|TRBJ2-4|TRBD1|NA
CASSEAGTGAKNIQYF
TGCGCCAGCAGTGAGGCCGGGACAGGTGCCAAAAACATTCAGTACTTC
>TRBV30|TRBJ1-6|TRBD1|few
CAWTAGGHNSPLHF
TGTGCCTGGACGGCAGGGGGCCATAATTCACCCCTCCACTTT
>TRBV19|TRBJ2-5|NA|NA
CASSIDSSPRTQYF
TGTGCCAGTAGTATAGATTCCAGCCCAAGGACCCAGTACTTC
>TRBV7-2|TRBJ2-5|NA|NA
CASSLDREETQYF
TGTGCCAGCAGCTTAGACAGAGAAGAGACCCAGTACTTC
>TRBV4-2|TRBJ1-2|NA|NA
CASSQVGLPDGYTF
TGTGCCAGCAGCCAAGTCGGGCTGCCGGATGGCTACACCTTC
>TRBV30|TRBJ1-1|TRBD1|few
CAWDRGRDTEAFF
TGTGCCTGGGACAGGGGAAGAGACACTGAAGCTTTCTTT
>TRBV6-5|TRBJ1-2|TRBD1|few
CASRTDRVIYGYTF
TGTGCCAGCAGGACGGACAGGGTCATTTATGGCTACACCTTC
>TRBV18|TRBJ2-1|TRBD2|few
CASSPGTSGHSSYNEQFF
TGTGCCAGCTCACCCGGGACTAGCGGACACAGCTCCTACAATGAGCAGTTCTTC
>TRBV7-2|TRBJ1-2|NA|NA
CASTSGQTPINYGYTF
TGTGCCAGCACTTCCGGACAGACCCCAATTAACTATGGCTACACCTTC
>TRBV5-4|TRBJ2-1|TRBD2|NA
CASSSTSGGYNEQFF
TGTGCCAGCAGCTCGACTAGCGGGGGTTACAATGAGCAGTTCTTC
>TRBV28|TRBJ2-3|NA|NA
CASSLVGAGSDTQYF
TGTGCCAGCAGTTTAGTAGGGGCAGGGTCAGATACGCAGTATTTT
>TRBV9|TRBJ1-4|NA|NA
CASSVVGQANEKLFF
TGTGCCAGCAGCGTAGTTGGGCAAGCTAATGAAAAACTGTTTTTT
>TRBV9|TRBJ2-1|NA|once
CASSVATGQWNEQFF
TGTGCCAGCAGCGTAGCTACCGGACAGTGGAATGAGCAGTTCTTC
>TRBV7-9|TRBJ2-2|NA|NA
CASTLTGELFF
TGTGCCAGCACCCTCACCGGGGAGCTGTTTTTT
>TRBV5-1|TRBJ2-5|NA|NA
CASSQGPSQETQYF
TGCGCCAGCAGCCAAGGCCCGTCGCAAGAGACCCAGTACTTC
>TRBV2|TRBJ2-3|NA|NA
CASRIAADTQYF
TGTGCCAGCAGGATAGCCGCAGATACGCAGTATTTT